This T cell receptor beta chain is from a study of Ad26.COV2.S vaccination and SARS-CoV-2 variants. Study conclusions and caveats: Substantial breadth was reported for post-vaccination spike-specific CD8+ and CD4+ T cells.

Clones were read by immunoSEQ multiplex PCR, and TCRdb kept only the in-frame ones, dropping some. The table shows about 680,000 clones, with roughly 90% occurring only once. Treatment reported: about 20 received Ad26.COV2.S at low or high dose, single or two shots; several received placebo; per-sample allocation not given. All samples were drawn on day 63, counting from the first vaccine or placebo injection. As to this clone: Its antigen is unknown.

V shed 8 bases and J shed 2 bases, with 10 bases lying between them. CDR3 length equals 13 residues. In germline, CDR1 is MDHEN, CDR2 SYDVKM. The sequence was collected from a person aged 18-60 years who received the Ad26.COV2.S COVID-19 vaccine or a placebo. The V and J genes are TRBV28 and TRBJ1-5; D perhaps matches TRBD1 (6 bases). The sequences come from peripheral blood, collected in a trial of Ad26.COV2.S vaccine versus placebo. CDR3 nucleotide sequence: TGTGCCAGCGAGTCAGGGGGCAATCAGCCCCAGCATTTT. Protein sequence: CASESGGNQPQHF.